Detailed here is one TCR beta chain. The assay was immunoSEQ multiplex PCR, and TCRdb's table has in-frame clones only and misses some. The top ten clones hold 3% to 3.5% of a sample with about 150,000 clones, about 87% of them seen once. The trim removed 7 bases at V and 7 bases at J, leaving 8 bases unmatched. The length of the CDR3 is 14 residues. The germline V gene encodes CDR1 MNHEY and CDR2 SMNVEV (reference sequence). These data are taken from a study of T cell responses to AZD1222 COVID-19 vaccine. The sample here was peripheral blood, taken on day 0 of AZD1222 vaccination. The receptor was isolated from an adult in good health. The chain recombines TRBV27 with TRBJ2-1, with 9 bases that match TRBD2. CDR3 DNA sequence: TGTGCCAGCAATCAGTTAGCGGGGGTAAATGAGCAGTTCTTC. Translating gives CASNQLAGVNEQFF.